What follows are 9 T cell receptor beta chains derived from one specimen sequenced in a study of cytomegalovirus exposure and HLA in healthy donors (dated by TCRdb to about 2017). To prepare the library, the immunoSEQ multiplex PCR assay was applied. The multiplex PCR relied on a mix of 60 forward primers for TCR Vbeta segments and 13 reverse primers for TCR Jbeta segments. TCRdb took over this immuneACCESS table, retaining in-frame rearrangements with V and J assigned. Such tables are incomplete; in checked studies, under half of the missing clones stem from an unresolved V gene, and the remainder is unexplained. A total of fewer than 200,000 clones appear in this sample, approximately 84% of them only once. Clones ranked in the top ten supply around 0.25% of the sample. Sequencing was carried out using PBMCs. Every receptor here comes from a girl in the first two years of life in good health and CMV-seronegative.

This chain links TRBV4-2 with TRBJ2-3, with a weak D call TRBD2 (5 bases). In germline, CDR1 is LGHNA, CDR2 YNFKEQ. CDR3 length equals 15 residues. Trimming left V 0 bases short and J 4 bases short, with 11 bases between. The DNA for the CDR3 is TGTGCCAGCAGCCAAGAAGGGATTAGCGCAGATACGCAGTATTTT. It is translated as CASSQEGISADTQYF.

This clone was detected only a few times. The rearrangement joins TRBV5-6 to TRBJ1-5; the D is unclear. The germline V and J ends were trimmed by 0 bases and 0 bases, with 7 bases remaining between them. The germline CDR1 and CDR2 sequences are SGHDT and YYEEEE. The CDR3 has 15 amino acids. The CDR3 is CASSLGAHSNQPQHF. DNA for the CDR3: TGTGCCAGCAGCTTGGGGGCGCATAGCAATCAGCCCCAGCATTTT.

The chain employs TRBV6-5 and TRBJ1-6, with D possibly matching TRBD1 (6 bases). Looked up from germline, CDR1 is MNHEY and CDR2 is SVGAGI. V was cut by 6 bases and J by 4 bases, with 13 bases left in between. The CDR3 covers 15 residues. CDR3 loop: CASSPPGHYNSPLHF. Here the CDR3 DNA reads TGTGCCAGCAGCCCTCCGGGACATTATAATTCACCCCTCCACTTT.

This rearrangement joins TRBV4-2 to TRBJ1-1; 8 bases line up with TRBD1. Trimming at V came to 0 bases and at J to 1 base, leaving 4 bases not matched to a gene. The CDR3 is 16 amino acids. The germline V gene has CDR1 LGHNA and CDR2 YNFKEQ. The CDR3 loop is CASSQEGTGGNTEAFF. DNA of the CDR3: TGTGCCAGCAGCCAAGAGGGGACAGGAGGGAACACTGAAGCTTTCTTT.

The genes are TRBV2 and TRBJ1-5; 7 positions agree with TRBD1. Per the germline V gene, CDR1 is SNHLY and CDR2 is FYNNEI. The ends lost 8 bases at V and 7 bases at J; junction bases unmatched: 8. The CDR3 sequence is 13 residues long. CDR3 coding DNA: TGTGCCAGCGGACGACAGGGAGAGCAGCCCCAGCATTTT. Translation: CASGRQGEQPQHF. The variable domain in full, with the rest retrieved from reference TRBV2 and TRBJ1-5, is EPEVTQTPSHQVTQMGQEVILRCVPISNHLYFYWYRQILGQKVEFLVSFYNNEISEKSEIFDDQFSVERPDGSNFTLKIRSTKLEDSAMYFCASGRQGEQPQHFGDGTRLSIL.

The CDR3 sequence: CASSRYGYTF. CDR3 in DNA: TGTGCCAGCAGCCGCTATGGCTACACCTTC. The chain carries TRBV7-9 and TRBJ1-2; D call uncertain. The CDR3 totals 10 residues. Germline V gene lookup returns CDR1 SEHNR and CDR2 FQNEAQ (reference sequence). With 5 bases removed from V and 4 bases from J, the gap between germline ends came to 2 bases.

The chain recombines TRBV5-4 with TRBJ2-7, with D possibly TRBD2 on 5 matching bases. The CDR3 covers 15 residues. V lost 2 bases to trimming and J lost 3 bases, with 15 bases between them. Germline V gene lookup returns CDR1 SGHNT and CDR2 YYREEE (reference sequence). This CDR3 reads CASSFNSDKNYEQYF. CDR3 bases: TGTGCCAGCAGCTTTAATAGCGATAAAAACTACGAGCAGTACTTC.

The chain has TRBV30 and TRBJ2-7, with a possible D match to TRBD2 (6 bases). The CDR3 contains 15 residues. The V end was cut by 4 bases, the J end by 5 bases, with 21 bases between. Germline V CDR1 and CDR2: GTSNPN, SVGIG (reference sequence). DNA for the CDR3: TGTGCCTGGAATGAAGGGTACGGGGGAAGGCACGAGCAGTACTTC. This gives the protein CAWNEGYGGRHEQYF.

J is TRBJ2-1 and V is TRBV5-1; tentatively, D is TRBD2 (5 bases). The CDR3 has 16 amino acids. Trimming removed 3 bases at V and 3 bases at J, with 16 bases between. Germline CDR1 is SGHRS and CDR2 is YFSETQ. This CDR3 is CASSSRTGRGYNEQFF. The CDR3 region has the DNA TGCGCCAGCAGCTCGCGAACGGGCCGGGGCTACAATGAGCAGTTCTTC.